This T cell receptor beta chain was sequenced during a study of cytomegalovirus exposure and HLA in healthy donors (dated by TCRdb to between 2016 and 2019). As for the study more broadly: The roughly 650 repertoires of the first cohort and the roughly 110 validation repertoires were produced on the same platform, according to a later analysis. Along with the roughly 710-subject first cohort, a separate validation cohort of over a hundred different subjects was used. The study was designed to test whether signatures of past pathogen exposure could be identified by cataloging public T cell receptors. High-throughput TCR immunosequencing, statistical association of individual TCRs with disease status, and machine learning were combined to predict cytomegalovirus infection status. Study-level results and caveats: While some public TCRs were present in many individuals, most TCR sequences turned up only very rarely across donors. In the study, about 150 TCR beta chains were listed as associated with cytomegalovirus. Three of the identified cytomegalovirus-associated TCR beta chains were confirmed in vitro to be specific for cytomegalovirus antigens. According to the authors, the approach could potentially be generalized to other disease states and immunological phenotypes. In both the original and validation cohorts, the classifier was reported to diagnose cytomegalovirus status with high specificity and sensitivity. The validation cohort had no HLA typing available for a later analysis, so co-occurrence within that cohort was assessed over all 120 repertoires. A later analysis found that TCRs clustered in the first cohort also tended to co-occur in the 120 validation repertoires, with roughly 95% of cluster scores above 0.

The library was generated by the immunoSEQ multiplex PCR assay. Concerning the study's data processing: A statistical classification framework was developed to diagnose cytomegalovirus status using the catalog of TCR beta chain sequences. Held by TCRdb, this immuneACCESS table contains in-frame sequences only and omits some clones. Under half of the omission traces to an unresolved V gene where checked; the cause of the rest is unknown. V, J and clone size derive from that table, while D and trimming were established from the DNA sequence. The sample table lists 150,000 to 200,000 clones, approximately 78% of them with a count of one. Less than 1.5% of the sample goes to the ten largest clones. Separate from the approximately 730-subject first cohort, the validation cohort of about 130 subjects was the group to which the donors belonged. As to this clone: Its antigen is not yet known. Base quality data are lacking; no much larger clone is found one base away.

For CDR1 and CDR2, the germline V gene (reference sequence) lists SEHNR and FQNEAQ. The CDR3 measures 16 amino acids from cysteine to phenylalanine. CDR3 DNA only is kept here, 48 bases in frame from base 1. V loses 1 base at its end and J loses 4 bases; junction bases beyond the gene matches: 1. The sequence was collected from a woman aged 25 to 39 in good health and CMV-seronegative. Sequencing was carried out using PBMCs. The chain couples TRBV7-9 to TRBJ2-2, with TRBD2 matching 12 junction bases. The DNA reads TGTGCCAGCAGCTTAGGACTAGCGGGAGCCACCGGGGAGCTGTTTTTT. Its coded protein is CASSLGLAGATGELFF. With all but the CDR3 taken from the reference TRBV7-9 and TRBJ2-2 genes, the full variable domain is: DTGVSQNPRHKITKRGQNVTFRCDPISEHNRLYWYRQTLGQGPEFLTYFQNEAQLEKSRLLSDRFSAERPKGSFSTLEIQRTEQGDSAMYLCASSLGLAGATGELFFGEGSRLTVL.